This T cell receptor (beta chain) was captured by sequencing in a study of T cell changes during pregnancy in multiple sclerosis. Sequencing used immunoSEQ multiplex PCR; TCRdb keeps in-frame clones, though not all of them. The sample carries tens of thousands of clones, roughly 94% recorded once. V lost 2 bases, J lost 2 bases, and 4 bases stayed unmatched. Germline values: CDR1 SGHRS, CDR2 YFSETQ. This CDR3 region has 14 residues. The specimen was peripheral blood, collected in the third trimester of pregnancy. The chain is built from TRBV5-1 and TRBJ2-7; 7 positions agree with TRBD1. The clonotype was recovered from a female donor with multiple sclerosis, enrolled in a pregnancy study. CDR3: CASSLRTGAYEQYF. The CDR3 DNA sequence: TGCGCCAGCAGCTTACGGACAGGAGCCTACGAGCAGTACTTC.